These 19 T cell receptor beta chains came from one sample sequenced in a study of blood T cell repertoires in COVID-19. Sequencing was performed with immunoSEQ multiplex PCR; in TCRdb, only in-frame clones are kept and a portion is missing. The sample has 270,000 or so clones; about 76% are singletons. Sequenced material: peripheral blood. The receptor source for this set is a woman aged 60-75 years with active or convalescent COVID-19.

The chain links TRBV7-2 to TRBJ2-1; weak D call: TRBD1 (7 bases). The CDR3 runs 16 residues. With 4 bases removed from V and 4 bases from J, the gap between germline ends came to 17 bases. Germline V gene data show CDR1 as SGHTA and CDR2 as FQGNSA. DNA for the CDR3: TGTGCCAGCAGCTCCAACGCGGGGACAGTGTACAATGAGCAGTTCTTC. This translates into CASSSNAGTVYNEQFF.

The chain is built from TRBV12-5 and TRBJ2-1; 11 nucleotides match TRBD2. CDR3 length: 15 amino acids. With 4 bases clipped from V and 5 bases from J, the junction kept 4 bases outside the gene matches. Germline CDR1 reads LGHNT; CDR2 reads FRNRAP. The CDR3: CASGSTSGVHNEQFF. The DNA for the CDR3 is TGTGCTAGTGGTTCGACTAGCGGGGTCCACAATGAGCAGTTCTTC.

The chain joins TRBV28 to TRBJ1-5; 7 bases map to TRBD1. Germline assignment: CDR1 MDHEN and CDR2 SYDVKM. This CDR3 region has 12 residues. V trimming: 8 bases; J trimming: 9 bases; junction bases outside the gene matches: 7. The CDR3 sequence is CASRQGIAPQHF. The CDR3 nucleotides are TGTGCCAGCCGACAGGGCATCGCGCCCCAGCATTTT.

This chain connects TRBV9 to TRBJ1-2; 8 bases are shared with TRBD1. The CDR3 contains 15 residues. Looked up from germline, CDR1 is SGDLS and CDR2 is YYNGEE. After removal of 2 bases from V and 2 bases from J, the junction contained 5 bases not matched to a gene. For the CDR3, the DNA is TGTGCCAGCAGCGTGTCAGGGGGCCGCAACTATGGCTACACCTTC. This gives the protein CASSVSGGRNYGYTF.

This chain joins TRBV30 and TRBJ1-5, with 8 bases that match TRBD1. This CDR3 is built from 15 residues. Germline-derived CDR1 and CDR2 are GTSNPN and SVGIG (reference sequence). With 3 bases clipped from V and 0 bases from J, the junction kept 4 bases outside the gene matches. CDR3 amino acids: CAWRGQGASNQPQHF. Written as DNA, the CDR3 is TGTGCCTGGAGAGGGCAGGGGGCTAGCAATCAGCCCCAGCATTTT.

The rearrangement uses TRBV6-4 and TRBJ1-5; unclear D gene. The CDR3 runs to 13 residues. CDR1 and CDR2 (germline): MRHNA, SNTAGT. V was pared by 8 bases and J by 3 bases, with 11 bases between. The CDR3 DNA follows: TGTGCCAGCGCCGGGGAAATCAATCAGCCCCAGCATTTT. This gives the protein CASAGEINQPQHF.

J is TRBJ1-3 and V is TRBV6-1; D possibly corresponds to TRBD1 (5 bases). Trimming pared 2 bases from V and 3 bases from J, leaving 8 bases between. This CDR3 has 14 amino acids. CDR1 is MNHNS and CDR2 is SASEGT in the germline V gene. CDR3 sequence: CASSEQGGGNTIYF. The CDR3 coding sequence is TGTGCCAGCAGTGAACAGGGCGGTGGAAACACCATATATTTT.

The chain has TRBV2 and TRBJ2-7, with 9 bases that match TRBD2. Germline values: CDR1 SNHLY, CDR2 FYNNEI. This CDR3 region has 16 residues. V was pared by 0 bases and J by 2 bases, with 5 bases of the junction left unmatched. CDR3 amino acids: CASSEARSSGAYEQYF. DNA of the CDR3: TGTGCCAGCAGTGAAGCGCGGTCTAGCGGGGCCTACGAGCAGTACTTC.

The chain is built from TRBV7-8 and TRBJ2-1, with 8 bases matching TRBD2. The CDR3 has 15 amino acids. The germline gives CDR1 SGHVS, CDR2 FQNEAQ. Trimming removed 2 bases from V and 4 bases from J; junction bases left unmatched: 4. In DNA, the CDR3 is TGTGCCAGCAGCTTAATCGGGGGGGCTTACAATGAGCAGTTCTTC. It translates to CASSLIGGAYNEQFF.

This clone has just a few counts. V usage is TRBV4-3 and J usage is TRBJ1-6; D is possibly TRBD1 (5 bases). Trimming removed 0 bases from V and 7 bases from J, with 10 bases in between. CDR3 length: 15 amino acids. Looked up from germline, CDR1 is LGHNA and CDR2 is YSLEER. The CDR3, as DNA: TGCGCCAGCAGCCAAGAAGGGGTGAGGAATTCACCCCTCCACTTT. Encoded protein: CASSQEGVRNSPLHF.

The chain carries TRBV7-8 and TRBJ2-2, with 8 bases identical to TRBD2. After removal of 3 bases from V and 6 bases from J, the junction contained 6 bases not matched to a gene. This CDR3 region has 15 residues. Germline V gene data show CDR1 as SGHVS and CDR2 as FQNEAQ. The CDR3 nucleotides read TGTGCCAGCAGCTTCGGGACTAGGCTCTCCGGGGAGCTGTTTTTT. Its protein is CASSFGTRLSGELFF. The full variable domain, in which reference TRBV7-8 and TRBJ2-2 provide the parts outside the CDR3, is GAGVSQSPRYKVAKRGQDVALRCDPISGHVSLFWYQQALGQGPEFLTYFQNEAQLDKSGLPSDRFFAERPEGSVSTLKIQRTQQEDSAVYLCASSFGTRLSGELFFGEGSRLTVL.

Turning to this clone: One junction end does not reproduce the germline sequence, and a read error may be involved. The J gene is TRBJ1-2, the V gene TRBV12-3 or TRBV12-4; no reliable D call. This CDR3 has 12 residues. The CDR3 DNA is TGTGCCAGCAAAACCGGGATCCTCTCCCCTATCTTC. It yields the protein CASKTGILSPIF.

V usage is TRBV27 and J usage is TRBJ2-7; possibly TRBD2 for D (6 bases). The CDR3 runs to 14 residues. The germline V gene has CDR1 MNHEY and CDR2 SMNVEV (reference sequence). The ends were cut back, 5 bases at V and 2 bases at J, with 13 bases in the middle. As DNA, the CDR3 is TGTGCCAGCAGTCCCTGGGACTCCACCTACGAGCAGTACTTC. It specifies CASSPWDSTYEQYF.

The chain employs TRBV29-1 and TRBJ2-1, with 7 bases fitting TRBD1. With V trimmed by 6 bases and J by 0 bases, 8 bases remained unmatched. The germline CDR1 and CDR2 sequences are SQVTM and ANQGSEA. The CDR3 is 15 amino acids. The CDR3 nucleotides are TGCAGCGTAGAACGCCGGGACAGCTCCTACAATGAGCAGTTCTTC. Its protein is CSVERRDSSYNEQFF.

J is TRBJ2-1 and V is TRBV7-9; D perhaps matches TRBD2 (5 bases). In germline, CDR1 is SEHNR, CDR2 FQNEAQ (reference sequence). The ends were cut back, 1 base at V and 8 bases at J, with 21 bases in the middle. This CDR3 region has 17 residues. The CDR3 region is CASSLVGGPGPSYEQFF. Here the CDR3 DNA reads TGTGCCAGCAGCTTAGTCGGCGGGCCCGGGCCGTCTTATGAGCAGTTCTTC.

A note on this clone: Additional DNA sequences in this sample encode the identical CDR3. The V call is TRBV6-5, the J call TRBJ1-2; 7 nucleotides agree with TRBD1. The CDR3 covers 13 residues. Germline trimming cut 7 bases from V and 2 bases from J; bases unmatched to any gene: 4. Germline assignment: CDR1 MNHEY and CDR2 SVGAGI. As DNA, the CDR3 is TGTGCCAGCAACCGGGGACAGAACTATGGCTACACCTTC. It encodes CASNRGQNYGYTF.

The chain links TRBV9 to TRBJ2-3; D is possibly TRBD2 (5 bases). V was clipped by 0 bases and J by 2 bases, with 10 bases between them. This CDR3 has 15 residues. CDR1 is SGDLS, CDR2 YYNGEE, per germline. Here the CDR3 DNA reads TGTGCCAGCAGCGTAGACCAGCGGCTCACAGATACGCAGTATTTT. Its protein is CASSVDQRLTDTQYF.

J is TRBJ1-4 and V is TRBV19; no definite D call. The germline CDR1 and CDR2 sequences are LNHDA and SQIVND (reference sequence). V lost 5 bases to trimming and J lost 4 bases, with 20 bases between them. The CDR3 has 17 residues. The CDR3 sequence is CASSPRVLGAINEKLFF. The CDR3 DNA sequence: TGTGCCAGTAGTCCCCGGGTGTTAGGCGCTATTAATGAAAAACTGTTTTTT.

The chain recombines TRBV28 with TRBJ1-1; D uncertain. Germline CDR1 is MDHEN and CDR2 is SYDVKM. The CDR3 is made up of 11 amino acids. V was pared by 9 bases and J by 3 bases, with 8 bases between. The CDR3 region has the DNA TGTGCCAGTCACGGGGACACTGAAGCTTTCTTT. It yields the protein CASHGDTEAFF.